This entry features one TCR beta chain sequence. What it binds is not known. Trimming pared 3 bases from V and 4 bases from J, leaving 10 bases between. Per germline, CDR1 WSHSY and CDR2 SAAADI. This CDR3 has 15 residues. Each diagnosis was grounded in clinical symptoms, serum thyroxine and TRAb, thyroid ultrasound, and orbital computed tomography. The TCR beta CDR3 regions underwent amplification using RNA transcripts as the source. With the HTBI primer set, the TCR CDR3 went through a first round of RT-PCR. In TCRdb, the multiplex PCR reads were re-called with MiXCR into one record per CDR3 protein. The repertoire holds some 600,000 distinct CDR3 sequences, with about 45% as singletons. This sample is drawn from a study of T cells in Graves' hyperthyroidism and ophthalmopathy. Study-level results: A model of 13 V-J features distinguished ophthalmopathy from stable hyperthyroidism.

The sequencing input was peripheral blood or thyroid tissue (not recorded which). This receptor was obtained from a woman younger than 35 with Graves' hyperthyroidism. The J gene is TRBJ1-6, the V gene TRBV10-2; no clear D gene. CDR3 DNA: TGCGCCAGCAGTGATGCGTGGCAGTATAATTCACCCCTCCACTTT. Residues: CASSDAWQYNSPLHF.